The 30 T cell receptor beta chains below come from one sample, sequenced in a study of identical twins. TCRdb re-called the 5' RACE reads with MiXCR, one entry per CDR3 protein. The table has 1.5 million to 2 million distinct CDR3 sequences, less than 35% seen once. The material sequenced was cord blood. The receptors derive from a newborn girl in good health.

The V and J genes are TRBV18 and TRBJ2-1; 13 bases are shared with TRBD2. The germline V gene has CDR1 KGHSH and CDR2 LQKENI. This CDR3 is built from 16 residues. The V segment lost 0 bases and the J segment 9 bases; nucleotides outside the gene matches: 5. CDR3 in DNA: TGTGCCAGCTCACCACCCCGACTAGCGGGAGGTGGTGAGCAGTTCTTC. Protein sequence: CASSPPRLAGGGEQFF.

The chain couples TRBV5-5 to TRBJ2-7; D is tentatively TRBD1 or TRBD2 (5 bases each). Deletions cut 4 bases from V and 3 bases from J, with 14 bases between. CDR1 and CDR2 from the germline V gene are SGHKS and YYEKEE (reference sequence). This CDR3 is 14 amino acids long. CDR3 sequence: CASSRDGLYYEQYF. The CDR3 DNA follows: TGTGCCAGCAGCCGGGACGGTCTTTACTACGAGCAGTACTTC.

The V call is TRBV6-5, the J call TRBJ1-5; TRBD1 matches at 9 bases. The CDR3 has 15 amino acids. Per the germline V gene, CDR1 is MNHEY and CDR2 is SVGAGI. The V gene end was trimmed by 6 bases and the J gene end by 1 base; junction bases not matched to a gene: 4. CDR3 sequence (DNA): TGTGCCAGCAGGGACGGGACAGGGAGCAATCAGCCCCAGCATTTT. Translating it yields CASRDGTGSNQPQHF.

About this clonotype: This clone may be a read error of a much larger clone one base away. V usage is TRBV28 and J usage is TRBJ2-3; no definite D call. This CDR3 is 14 amino acids long. The germline CDR1 and CDR2 sequences are MDHEN and SYDVKM. V lost 5 bases to trimming and J lost 6 bases, with 15 bases between them. CDR3 in amino acids: CASSPLYFPDTQYF. The CDR3 nucleotides are TGTGCCAGCAGTCCTCTCTACTTTCCCGATACGCAGTATTTT.

The rearrangement links TRBV14 to TRBJ1-1; D ambiguous. Deletions cut 1 base from V and 10 bases from J, with 16 bases between. Germline lookup yields CDR1 SGHDN and CDR2 FVKESK. This CDR3 has 14 amino acids. CDR3 residues: CASSQARSVVRAFF. CDR3 nucleotides: TGTGCCAGCAGCCAAGCCCGTTCGGTGGTGAGAGCTTTCTTT.

The chain couples TRBV21-1 to TRBJ1-2; TRBD1 reflects the table's D call only, with no check against the DNA. TRBV21-1 constitutes a pseudogene. The CDR3 consists of 14 residues. The CDR3 sequence is CASNPARGNYGYTF. Here the CDR3 DNA reads TGTGCCAGCAACCCTGCGAGGGGAAACTATGGCTACACCTTC.

As to this clonotype: The germline gene is not matched at one end of the junction; a read error may be the cause. The rearrangement joins TRBV5-1 to TRBJ2-7, with D maybe TRBD1 (5 bases). Germline V lookup: CDR1 SGHRS, CDR2 YFSETQ. The CDR3 runs 14 residues. CDR3 nucleotide sequence: TGCGCCGGCAGCTTGGCAGGGTACTCCTACGAGCAGTACTTC. It encodes CAGSLAGYSYEQYF.

This clonotype has a handful of counts. The V gene is TRBV12-3 or TRBV12-4, the J gene TRBJ2-1, with 8 bases identical to TRBD2. The trim removed 5 bases at V and 8 bases at J, leaving 14 bases unmatched. The length of the CDR3 is 16 residues. This CDR3 is CASSQTLSGVSDEQFF. The CDR3 DNA follows: TGTGCCAGCAGTCAGACGCTTAGCGGGGTATCCGATGAGCAGTTCTTC.

This clonotype was detected a few times. This chain uses TRBV3-1 with TRBJ1-2; D is unresolved. Trimming shortened V by 1 base and J by 2 bases, and 11 bases separated the two germline ends. The CDR3 loop spans 15 amino acids. In germline, CDR1 is LGHDT, CDR2 YNNKEL (reference sequence). CDR3 DNA: TGTGCCAGCAGCCAAGGTTCTACCCCAAACTATGGCTACACCTTC. Translation gives CASSQGSTPNYGYTF.

This clonotype has just a few counts. The chain links TRBV2 to TRBJ2-3; no firm D call. The CDR3 has 15 amino acids. Germline V gives CDR1 SNHLY, CDR2 FYNNEI. Trimming shortened V by 3 bases and J by 0 bases, and 10 bases separated the two germline ends. CDR3 in amino acids: CASSEGWRSTDTQYF. The CDR3 DNA reads TGTGCCAGCAGTGAGGGCTGGCGTAGCACAGATACGCAGTATTTT.

The chain couples TRBV27 to TRBJ2-4, with D hard to call. Trimming shortened V by 3 bases and J by 0 bases, and 9 bases separated the two germline ends. This CDR3 contains 15 residues. Germline V lookup: CDR1 MNHEY, CDR2 SMNVEV (reference sequence). CDR3 amino acids: CASSLVYLAKNIQYF. The DNA for the CDR3 is TGTGCCAGCAGTTTGGTGTACTTAGCCAAAAACATTCAGTACTTC.

The chain combines TRBV27 with TRBJ1-1, with D possibly being TRBD1 (6 bases). This CDR3 is built from 14 residues. Germline V gene sequence: CDR1 MNHEY, CDR2 SMNVEV (reference sequence). The V end was cut by 2 bases, the J end by 2 bases, with 9 bases between. CDR3: CASSLSGTNTEAFF. Written as DNA, the CDR3 is TGTGCCAGCAGTTTAAGTGGGACAAACACTGAAGCTTTCTTT.

A few counts support this clonotype. The chain has TRBV28 and TRBJ2-7; no clear D. Germline CDR1 and CDR2: MDHEN and SYDVKM. The CDR3 is 15 amino acids. V was pared by 5 bases and J by 0 bases, with 14 bases between. The CDR3 is CASSSIGLPSYEQYF. CDR3 in DNA: TGTGCCAGCAGTAGTATCGGTCTACCCTCCTACGAGCAGTACTTC.

The chain has TRBV6-6 and TRBJ1-3, with D possibly TRBD1 on 5 matching bases. The CDR3 spans 13 residues. The V and J ends lost 10 bases and 7 bases respectively, with 17 bases between them. Germline lookup yields CDR1 MNHNY and CDR2 SVGAGI (reference sequence). CDR3: CATVDSRRNTIYF. Written as DNA, the CDR3 is TGTGCCACCGTAGACAGCCGGCGGAACACCATATATTTT.

The V and J genes are TRBV20-1 and TRBJ2-5; 14 positions match TRBD2. The CDR3 has 18 residues. Germline trimming cut 6 bases from V and 2 bases from J; bases unmatched to any gene: 14. Germline CDR1 is DFQATT and CDR2 is SNEGSKA (reference sequence). CDR3 nucleotides: TGCAGTGCCCTGAGAATGACTAGCGGGAGGGTTTCTCAAGAGACCCAGTACTTC. This sequence encodes CSALRMTSGRVSQETQYF.

The chain's CDR3 is CASSNRAGHNSPLHF. The CDR3 nucleotides are TGTGCCAGCAGCAATAGGGCAGGGCACAATTCACCCCTCCACTTT. V is TRBV9 and J is TRBJ1-6, with a tentative D call TRBD1 (5 bases). Germline CDR1 SGDLS, CDR2 YYNGEE. The V and J ends lost 4 bases and 7 bases respectively, with 15 bases between them. CDR3 size: 15 residues.

V usage is TRBV6-1 and J usage is TRBJ2-6; TRBD2 agrees at 7 bases. The CDR3 runs 17 residues. Germline V lookup: CDR1 MNHNS, CDR2 SASEGT. J was trimmed by 0 bases and V by 5 bases; bases with no gene match: 7. The CDR3 sequence: CASSLGEGLSGANVLTF. CDR3 in DNA: TGTGCCAGCAGTCTCGGGGAGGGCCTCTCTGGGGCCAACGTCCTGACTTTC.

This clonotype was counted between two and nine times. The V and J genes are TRBV27 and TRBJ2-7; D possibly corresponds to TRBD2 (5 bases). With 6 bases removed from V and 0 bases from J, the gap between germline ends came to 15 bases. Germline CDR1 reads MNHEY; CDR2 reads SMNVEV (reference sequence). CDR3 length: 15 residues. The CDR3 sequence: CASSPARLYSYEQYF. For the CDR3, the DNA is TGTGCCAGCAGCCCTGCTAGACTATACTCCTACGAGCAGTACTTC.

This clonotype appeared a few times. This chain joins TRBV28 and TRBJ2-4; 7 nucleotides agree with TRBD1. After removal of 2 bases from V and 0 bases from J, the junction contained 7 bases not matched to a gene. This CDR3 has 17 residues. CDR1 is MDHEN, CDR2 SYDVKM, per germline. The CDR3, as DNA: TGTGCCAGCAGTTTACTCGGACAGGCCCTAGCCAAAAACATTCAGTACTTC. It is translated as CASSLLGQALAKNIQYF.

The chain couples TRBV2 to TRBJ1-5; the D is unclear. CDR3 length equals 15 residues. V dropped 0 bases and J dropped 3 bases, with 9 bases sitting between them. Per the germline V gene, CDR1 is SNHLY and CDR2 is FYNNEI. The CDR3 sequence: CASSEARLLNQPQHF. CDR3 DNA: TGTGCCAGCAGTGAAGCACGGCTACTCAATCAGCCCCAGCATTTT.

The gene calls are TRBV5-1 and TRBJ2-3; D might be TRBD1 or TRBD2, each matching 5 bases. Per germline, CDR1 SGHRS and CDR2 YFSETQ. Trimming removed 0 bases from V and 3 bases from J, with 14 bases in between. The length of the CDR3 is 16 residues. This CDR3 reads CASSLDRRIDTDTQYF. CDR3 nucleotide sequence: TGCGCCAGCAGCTTGGACAGGAGGATAGATACAGATACGCAGTATTTT.

The chain recombines TRBV4-2 with TRBJ2-7; the match to TRBD2 covers 11 bases. J gave up 7 bases and V 4 bases, and 15 bases lay outside the gene matches. The CDR3 length is 17 residues. From germline, CDR1 is LGHNA and CDR2 YNFKEQ. The CDR3 sequence is CASSPSLLAGGFDEQYF. As DNA, the CDR3 is TGTGCCAGCAGCCCCAGCCTTCTAGCGGGAGGATTCGATGAGCAGTACTTC.

The chain carries TRBV5-1 and TRBJ2-5; 7 nucleotides line up with TRBD1. Germline V gene data show CDR1 as SGHRS and CDR2 as YFSETQ. The CDR3 loop spans 15 amino acids. The V and J ends lost 4 bases and 5 bases, in that order; junction bases with no gene match: 11. CDR3 sequence: CASSTGEFGPETQYF. DNA of the CDR3: TGCGCCAGCAGCACAGGGGAATTTGGTCCGGAGACCCAGTACTTC.

Concerning this clonotype: A much bigger clone sits one base away, suggesting this may be a read error. The chain combines TRBV28 with TRBJ2-7; perhaps D is TRBD1 or TRBD2 (5 bases each). Germline loops: CDR1 MDHEN, CDR2 SYDVKM. The V gene lost 3 bases and the J gene lost 4 bases, with 16 bases spanning the gap. This CDR3 is 15 amino acids long. The CDR3 loop reads CASSFDGDGEYEQYF. The CDR3 region has the DNA TGTGCCAGCAGTTTTGATGGGGACGGGGAATACGAGCAGTACTTC.

The table lists this clonotype with a few counts. J is TRBJ2-7 and V is TRBV29-1; TRBD1 might be the D (6 bases). V gave up 7 bases and J gave up 2 bases, with 15 bases separating them. Looked up from germline, CDR1 is SQVTM and CDR2 is ANQGSEA. This CDR3 spans 13 amino acids. This chain's CDR3 is CSARTVLTYEQYF. The CDR3 nucleotides are TGCAGCGCTAGGACAGTCTTAACCTACGAGCAGTACTTC.

V is TRBV6-2 or TRBV6-3 and J is TRBJ2-7; 13 nucleotides match TRBD2. Germline V gene lookup returns CDR1 MNHEY and CDR2 SVGEGT. V dropped 2 bases and J dropped 1; count of bases not matched to a gene: 5. The CDR3 consists of 17 residues. Written as DNA, the CDR3 is TGTGCCAGCAGTTACGAACTAGCGGGAGGGGGTTCCTACGAGCAGTACTTC. Translating gives CASSYELAGGGSYEQYF.

In this sample, this clonotype turned up a few times. The gene calls are TRBV6-5 and TRBJ2-5, with 7 nucleotides matching TRBD2. CDR3 length: 16 residues. Germline CDR1 and CDR2: MNHEY and SVGAGI. Losses at the gene ends were 5 bases for V and 1 base for J; bases not matched to a gene: 10. Here the CDR3 reads CASSRTILAAQETQYF. The CDR3 coding sequence is TGTGCCAGCAGTCGCACCATCCTAGCGGCCCAAGAGACCCAGTACTTC.

This clonotype appeared many times. J is TRBJ1-2 and V is TRBV25-1; TRBD1 matches 7 bases. Germline loops: CDR1 MGHDK, CDR2 SYGVNS. CDR3 size: 12 residues. The V segment lost 6 bases and the J segment 6 bases; nucleotides outside the gene matches: 4. The CDR3 is CASRDRINGYTF. CDR3 in DNA: TGTGCCAGCAGGGACAGGATAAATGGCTACACCTTC.

Details on this clonotype: Just one base apart from a much larger clone, this may be a read error. This chain connects TRBV29-1 to TRBJ2-7; 8 nucleotides agree with TRBD1. This CDR3 has 14 amino acids. The J segment lost 3 bases and the V segment lost 3 bases, leaving 7 bases of the junction unmatched. Germline V gives CDR1 SQVTM, CDR2 ANQGSEA. Written as DNA, the CDR3 is TGCAGCGTTGATATGGGCAGGGGGCGCTACGAGCAGTACTTC. The encoded protein is CSVDMGRGRYEQYF.

The chain combines TRBV21-1 with TRBJ2-3; the table names TRBD2, a call not compared with the DNA. TRBV21-1 counts as a pseudogene. This CDR3 is built from 16 residues. CDR3 DNA: TGTGCCAGCAGCCTGCGGGGGGGCTCCCGTACAGATACGCAGTATTTT. Translation gives CASSLRGGSRTDTQYF.